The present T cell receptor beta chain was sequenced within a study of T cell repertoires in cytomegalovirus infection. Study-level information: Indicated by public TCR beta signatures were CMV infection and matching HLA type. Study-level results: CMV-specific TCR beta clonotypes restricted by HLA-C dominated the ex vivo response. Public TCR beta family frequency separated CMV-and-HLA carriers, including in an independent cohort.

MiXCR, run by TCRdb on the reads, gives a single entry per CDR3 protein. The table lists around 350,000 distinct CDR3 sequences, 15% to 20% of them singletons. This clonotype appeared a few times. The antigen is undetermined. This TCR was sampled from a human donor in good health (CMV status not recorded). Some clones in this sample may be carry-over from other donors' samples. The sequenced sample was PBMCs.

This CDR3 is CASSLAEASETQYF. The CDR3 DNA reads as TGTGCCAGCAGCTTGGCGGAGGCATCAGAGACCCAGTACTTC. This chain uses TRBV5-4 with TRBJ2-5; D may be TRBD2 (5 bases). Per germline, CDR1 SGHNT and CDR2 YYREEE (reference sequence). The CDR3 totals 14 residues. The germline V and J ends were trimmed by 0 bases and 4 bases, with 10 bases remaining between them.